One sample yielded the 4 T cell receptor beta chains listed below, sequenced in a study of PD-1 blockade in classical Hodgkin lymphoma. Assay: immunoSEQ multiplex PCR; the TCRdb copy retains only in-frame clones and omits some. This sample has about 20,000 clones; roughly 80% occur once, and the top ten carry approximately 24%. The patients all showed relapse after autologous stem cell transplantation, while their brentuximab vedotin exposure varied. Material: peripheral blood mononuclear cells (PBMCs), obtained at baseline. These receptors came from a human donor with classical Hodgkin lymphoma.

This chain joins TRBV6-1 and TRBJ2-2; TRBD2 matches at 7 bases. The germline V gene encodes CDR1 MNHNS and CDR2 SASEGT. The CDR3 covers 13 residues. The trim removed 6 bases at V and 6 bases at J, leaving 4 bases unmatched. CDR3 in DNA: TGTGCCAGCAGAACTCGGGAGGCCGGGGAGCTGTTTTTT. Translating it yields CASRTREAGELFF.

This chain links TRBV7-7 with TRBJ2-1; tentatively, D is TRBD1 (5 bases). CDR3 length equals 13 residues. V lost 8 bases and J lost 7, with 15 bases in between. The germline gives CDR1 SSHAT, CDR2 FNYEAQ (reference sequence). DNA of the CDR3: TGTGCCAGCTCCCCCAGGGTCAAAAATGAGCAGTTCTTC. Protein: CASSPRVKNEQFF.

This chain connects TRBV5-4 to TRBJ1-3; a weak D match, TRBD1 (6 bases). Germline CDR1 and CDR2: SGHNT and YYREEE (reference sequence). This CDR3 has 16 amino acids. Trimming left V 5 bases short and J 0 bases short, with 15 bases between. DNA for the CDR3: TGTGCCAGCAGTAGAAGACAGGAGAACTCTGGAAACACCATATATTTT. As protein: CASSRRQENSGNTIYF.

V usage is TRBV4-1 and J usage is TRBJ1-1, with D hard to call. CDR1 and CDR2 (germline): MGHRA, YSYEKL. V was cut by 4 bases and J by 8 bases, with 17 bases left in between. CDR3 length: 14 residues. CDR3 nucleotides: TGCGCCAGCAGCCCAAAGACGTTCACATTGGAAGCTTTCTTT. Translation: CASSPKTFTLEAFF.